This T cell receptor (beta chain) was sequenced for a study of high-grade serous ovarian cancer treatment subgroups. Study in general: Samples averaged roughly 14,000 reads and about 7,100 unique TCR beta rearrangements. Study-wide results and caveats: Bulk tumor TCR sequencing gave no spatial information.

On this clone: As yet, its antigen is unknown.

Tumor samples were taken before definitive surgery or chemotherapy. The CDR3 is made up of 12 amino acids. V was cut by 1 base and J by 7 bases, with 8 bases left in between. Germline V CDR1 and CDR2: SGHDN, FVKESK. The data were produced by immunoSEQ multiplex PCR, yet TCRdb's version contains in-frame clones alone and is incomplete. The sample contains some 7,700 clones, around 78% of which appear only once. The TCR was taken from a human donor with high-grade serous ovarian cancer. The gene calls are TRBV14 and TRBJ2-7; D unclear. Sequenced: tumor tissue. The CDR3 loop reads CASSQGPQEQYF. CDR3 nucleotides: TGTGCCAGCAGCCAAGGGCCCCAGGAGCAGTACTTC.